This paragraph covers one T cell receptor (beta chain) sequence. Its antigen is currently unknown. Scientists ran DNA taken from cultured CD4+ T cells through the Oncomine TCR Beta short-read assay for sequencing. From cultured CD4+ T cells, genomic DNA was extracted. A single record per CDR3 protein comes from TCRdb applying MiXCR to the PCR reads. Of approximately 9,500 distinct CDR3 sequences detected, about 43% appear once; the ten largest clones hold about an eighth. The germline gives CDR1 SNHLY, CDR2 FYNNEI. This CDR3 contains 15 residues. Unmatched junction bases numbered 4, after V lost 2 bases and J lost 6 bases. The data originate from a study of vaccination and CD4 T cells after COVID-19. Study in general: Cellular stimulation was performed using overlapping spike peptides derived from SARS-CoV-2, HCoV-NL63, HCoV-OC43 and HCoV-229E.

Treatment here: 10-day PBMC culture with coronavirus spike peptide pools or control peptides (ViraFEST assay). Samples of CD4+ T cells were obtained from the unexposed donor before the COVID-19 pandemic (2011-2018). About 2.1 million PBMCs were grown per well alongside 9 to 10 IU/ml IL-2 and 9.5 to 10 ug/ml peptide pools. Scientists separated out CD4+ T cells through negative selection following 10 days in culture. Testing used SARS-CoV-2 S/N and four cold-coronavirus spikes on unexposed-donor CD4+ T cells, cells permitting. The rearrangement joins TRBV2 to TRBJ1-5, with 10 nucleotides matching TRBD1. The sample consisted of CD4+ T cells from blood, cultured in vitro. This TCR was sampled from a human donor in good health. This chain's CDR3 is CASSETGQGGQPQHF. CDR3 nucleotides: TGTGCCAGCAGTGAAACCGGACAGGGGGGTCAGCCCCAGCATTTT.